This passage covers 17 T cell receptor beta chains from one sample sequenced in a study of T-cell reconstitution after alpha-beta-depleted transplantation in children. The library targeted TCRbeta and was prepared with unique molecular identifiers. One entry per CDR3 protein results from TCRdb running MiXCR on the PCR reads. The sample records a few hundred thousand distinct CDR3 sequences, about 12% being singletons. Sequencing used PBMCs from the stem cell graft donor, obtained from the stem cell graft. The receptors derive from a human donor who donated a stem cell graft to a child with combined immunodeficiency.

V gene TRBV5-6 combines with J gene TRBJ2-1; weak D call: TRBD2 (6 bases). CDR3 size: 14 residues. CDR1 SGHDT and CDR2 YYEEEE come from the germline V gene. V dropped 2 bases and J dropped 4 bases, with 10 bases sitting between them. The CDR3 is CASSFGTPYNEQFF. DNA for the CDR3: TGTGCCAGCAGCTTCGGGACTCCATACAATGAGCAGTTCTTC.

At least ten counts were recorded for this clonotype. The chain carries TRBV4-3 and TRBJ2-3, with 8 bases that match TRBD1. The ends lost 2 bases at V and 0 bases at J; junction bases unmatched: 1. Germline-derived CDR1 and CDR2 are LGHNA and YSLEER. The CDR3 is made up of 15 amino acids. The CDR3 is CASSQTGGSTDTQYF. In nucleotides, the CDR3 is TGCGCCAGCAGCCAAACAGGGGGGAGCACAGATACGCAGTATTTT.

The chain has TRBV28 and TRBJ1-3; D uncertain. Germline V gene lookup returns CDR1 MDHEN and CDR2 SYDVKM. CDR3 length: 16 amino acids. Trimming shortened V by 4 bases and J by 0 bases, and 13 bases separated the two germline ends. CDR3 in amino acids: CASSSPRPDSGNTIYF. The CDR3 region has the DNA TGTGCCAGCAGTTCCCCTCGACCGGACTCTGGAAACACCATATATTTT.

This clonotype has at least ten counts. This chain links TRBV29-1 with TRBJ2-2, with a weak D call TRBD2 (6 bases). This CDR3 is built from 16 residues. From germline, CDR1 is SQVTM and CDR2 ANQGSEA. V lost 6 bases to trimming and J lost 6 bases, with 23 bases between them. DNA for the CDR3: TGCAGCGTCCGAGCGGGCCAGACCCGACTGGCCGGGGAGCTGTTTTTT. This translates into CSVRAGQTRLAGELFF.

This clonotype showed up just once. The chain joins TRBV7-2 to TRBJ2-1; 7 nucleotides agree with TRBD2. Trimming removed 4 bases from V and 3 bases from J; junction bases left unmatched: 9. The germline V gene encodes CDR1 SGHTA and CDR2 FQGNSA. The CDR3 length is 16 residues. CDR3 sequence reads: CASSSAGTTFYNEQFF. The CDR3 DNA sequence: TGTGCCAGCAGCTCCGCCGGGACTACATTCTACAATGAGCAGTTCTTC.

The V and J genes are TRBV14 and TRBJ2-1; D is ambiguous. From germline, CDR1 is SGHDN and CDR2 FVKESK. The CDR3 has 16 amino acids. V was clipped by 1 base and J by 5 bases, with 15 bases between them. DNA for the CDR3: TGTGCCAGCAGCCAAGTGCGCGGACCACCAAACAATGAGCAGTTCTTC. Translation gives CASSQVRGPPNNEQFF.

This clonotype came up many times. The gene calls are TRBV25-1 and TRBJ2-7; 8 bases align to TRBD2. The CDR3 spans 13 residues. Trimming removed 6 bases from V and 3 bases from J; junction bases left unmatched: 4. Germline V gene lookup returns CDR1 MGHDK and CDR2 SYGVNS. DNA of the CDR3: TGTGCCAGCAGGGGACTAGATAACTACGAGCAGTACTTC. This translates into CASRGLDNYEQYF.

This clonotype has only a few counts. DNA of the CDR3: TGTGCCAGCAGCGTAGTGACTAGCGTCACCACCGGGGAGCTGTTTTTT. Its protein product is CASSVVTSVTTGELFF. The chain uses TRBV9 and TRBJ2-2; 8 bases agree with TRBD2. Germline V gives CDR1 SGDLS, CDR2 YYNGEE. This CDR3 region has 16 residues. V lost 0 bases, J lost 4 bases, and 5 bases stayed unmatched.

J is TRBJ2-7 and V is TRBV2; D gene unclear. V was shortened by 4 bases and J by 7 bases, with 17 bases between the two germline ends. Germline V gives CDR1 SNHLY, CDR2 FYNNEI. The CDR3 spans 14 residues. The CDR3 here is CASSVQGTTIEQYF. In DNA form, the CDR3 reads TGTGCCAGCAGTGTACAAGGTACTACTATTGAGCAGTACTTC. The full variable domain, with the rest looked up from reference TRBV2 and TRBJ2-7, is EPEVTQTPSHQVTQMGQEVILRCVPISNHLYFYWYRQILGQKVEFLVSFYNNEISEKSEIFDDQFSVERPDGSNFTLKIRSTKLEDSAMYFCASSVQGTTIEQYFGPGTRLTVT.

This clonotype was counted only a few times. The genes are TRBV19 and TRBJ2-3; D unresolved. Per the germline V gene, CDR1 is LNHDA and CDR2 is SQIVND (reference sequence). Trimming removed 3 bases at V and 4 bases at J, with 11 bases between. The CDR3 is 14 amino acids. This chain's CDR3 is CASSMFFISDTQYF. CDR3 in DNA: TGTGCCAGTAGTATGTTTTTTATTTCAGATACGCAGTATTTT.

This clonotype was counted at least ten times. V usage is TRBV4-3 and J usage is TRBJ2-1; 13 positions agree with TRBD2. The CDR3 covers 15 residues. V shed 4 bases, J shed 4 bases, and the junction held 1 base outside the gene matches. Germline-derived CDR1 and CDR2 are LGHNA and YSLEER. For the CDR3, the DNA is TGCGCCAGCAGCCCGGGACTAGCGGGATACAATGAGCAGTTCTTC. It translates to CASSPGLAGYNEQFF.

This clonotype has a handful of counts. The chain couples TRBV15 to TRBJ2-3; 13 nucleotides match TRBD2. Unmatched junction bases numbered 5, after V lost 5 bases and J lost 3 bases. CDR3 length: 16 amino acids. Germline V gene lookup returns CDR1 LNHNV and CDR2 YYDKDF (reference sequence). Here the CDR3 DNA reads TGTGCCACCAGCGAGGGACTAGCGGGGACGACAGATACGCAGTATTTT. The encoded protein is CATSEGLAGTTDTQYF.

There are many counts of this clonotype. The CDR3 DNA sequence: TGTGCCAGCAGTTCCAGGATACCAGATACGCAGTATTTT. Its protein product is CASSSRIPDTQYF. This chain uses TRBV28 with TRBJ2-3, with D unresolved. V lost 4 bases, J lost 4 bases, and 9 bases lay in between. Germline V gene lookup returns CDR1 MDHEN and CDR2 SYDVKM. The CDR3 is made up of 13 amino acids.

In this sample, this clonotype turned up a few times. The CDR3 nucleotides are TGTGCCAGCAGTTCCGACTCGTTCGGGAACACCGGGGAGCTGTTTTTT. Translated, it gives CASSSDSFGNTGELFF. This chain connects TRBV12-3 or TRBV12-4 to TRBJ2-2; D remains unclear. Trimming stripped 4 bases from V and 1 base from J, with 13 bases between. The CDR3 runs 16 residues.

Many counts were recorded for this clonotype. The J gene is TRBJ2-7, the V gene TRBV4-3; no definite D call. The CDR3 has 14 amino acids. Trimming pared 1 base from V and 2 bases from J, leaving 9 bases between. CDR1 and CDR2 (germline): LGHNA, YSLEER. The CDR3 sequence is CASSQVAGPYEQYF. The CDR3 DNA follows: TGCGCCAGCAGCCAAGTTGCAGGACCCTACGAGCAGTACTTC.

CDR3 loop: CASSPAGTSYEQYF. DNA for the CDR3: TGTGCCAGCAGCCCAGCCGGGACAAGTTACGAGCAGTACTTC. The J gene is TRBJ2-7, the V gene TRBV7-9; tentative D call: TRBD1 (6 bases). The V gene lost 5 bases and the J gene lost 4 bases, with 15 bases spanning the gap. Germline V gene sequence: CDR1 SEHNR, CDR2 FQNEAQ (reference sequence). The CDR3 length is 14 residues.

This clonotype was seen many times. V and J are TRBV10-2 and TRBJ2-1; 11 nucleotides agree with TRBD2. The germline V gene encodes CDR1 WSHSY and CDR2 SAAADI. V was pared by 2 bases and J by 5 bases, with 5 bases of the junction left unmatched. The CDR3 sequence is 16 residues long. DNA of the CDR3: TGCGCCAGCAGTGAGGTGCGGGGACTAGCGGACAATGAGCAGTTCTTC. This gives the protein CASSEVRGLADNEQFF.